This T cell receptor beta chain stems from a study of blood T cells in healthy people across ages (dated by TCRdb to between 2014 and 2016). About the investigation overall: In model experiments, template switching captured roughly one uniquely barcoded TCR beta cDNA molecule for every two T cells. Age-related changes in TCR beta repertoire diversity were measured in the study by deep sequencing normalized with unique cDNA molecular identifiers. The donors were split into four age groups: young (average 16 years), middle-aged (around 37), aged (roughly 60) and long-lived (over 80). The study analyzed two additional independent replicas of 1 million unique cDNA reads from the same blood draw for two donors, one aged 18 to 30 and one aged 80 or older.

Library preparation used 5' RACE. Sequencing used an Illumina HiSeq 2500. A second PCR of 7 to 11 cycles was performed with a sample-barcoded 5' primer and a J-beta primer mix. Each TCR beta cDNA molecule received a unique molecular identifier from a template-switch 5' adaptor carrying 12 random nucleotides. At least 2.5 million CDR3-containing paired-end reads were obtained from each sample. The Mint cDNA synthesis kit, primed by a TRBC-specific oligonucleotide, was used to synthesize first-strand cDNA from all RNA. After uracil-DNA glycosylase treatment, a first 18-cycle PCR used universal primers M1SS and BC2_uni_R on all cDNA. Under the source paper's analysis protocol: For normalization, 1 million high-quality reads, each with a distinct molecular identifier, were randomly selected from each sample. Reads with shared molecular identifiers were discarded instead of being binned into consensus sequences. MiTCR, run with a Q25 quality threshold and the strictest error-elimination algorithm, handled CDR3 identification, clonotype clustering and error correction. A nonparametric unseen species model with Euler transformation was used to estimate a lower bound on total TCR beta diversity. TCRdb's own reprocessing of the public reads used fastp at Q25 and MiXCR and kept productive beta chains. One record per CDR3 amino acid sequence lists the most common genes and DNA. TCRdb assigned the V and J calls; the authors' analysis was not used. For this sample the table gives approximately 900,000 distinct CDR3 sequences, of which 25% to 35% were detected only once. About a tenth of the sample belongs to the ten largest clones.

The approximately 39 donors, aged 6 to 90 years, were systemically healthy Caucasian individuals from Russia. Each donor gave approximately 9.3 milliliters of peripheral blood, collected into EDTA-treated Vacutainer tubes. Ficoll-Paque density-gradient centrifugation was used to isolate PBMCs, with at least 6.5 million per sample. Trizol reagent was used to extract total RNA from PBMCs, with at least 5 micrograms per sample. The percentages of naive CD45RAhigh/CD27high T cells were determined by flow cytometry on a PBMC aliquot from every donor. Paper-wide results and their limitations: Bulk unsorted PBMC profiling prevented conclusive comparison of naive and antigen-experienced compartments. The long-lived group showed more naive CD4+ T cells, fewer expanded clones and increased TCR diversity than the aged group, suggesting age selection. There was a strong correlation between observed TCR beta diversity and the percentage of naive T cells measured by flow cytometry. As age increased, observed TCR beta diversity per million T cells dropped in a roughly linear way, and a significant reduction was already evident by age approximately 40. Estimates of total diversity based on one million sequenced T cells were regarded as lower bounds and as underestimates. The CMV infection status of donors was not known, potentially confounding age-related changes in expanded clonotypes.

This clonotype was counted many times. Its antigen is unknown. Per-base quality was not reported, and no clone a single base away is much larger than it. The data were also submitted as part of a second study, on T cells of mothers and their children. As the second paper documents: Nine systemically healthy Caucasian individuals, comprising three mothers and their six children, were included as donors. cDNA synthesis consumed the entire amount of extracted RNA, loaded at 1.5 ug RNA in each 15 ul reaction. In the second PCR, sample barcodes and 2-4 random nucleotides were introduced via the M1S primer. More than 9 million TCR beta CDR3 reads were obtained from each mother, and roughly 3.1 million reads were obtained from each child. In both related and unrelated pairs, thymic selection shapes the output of TCR recombination in a similar way, with inherited differences having only a minor effect. Related mother-child pairs always showed normalized repertoire overlap that was slightly higher than in unrelated mother-child pairs, though the difference was never significant. With a sensitivity of approximately 93 clones per million clonotypes, no persistent microchimeric T cell clones were detected. To look for features that set related mother-child pairs apart from unrelated individuals, the researchers ran deep NGS to compare the TCR beta repertoires of mothers and children. Mothers averaged about 40 +/- 4 years of age and children averaged roughly 11 +/- 4 years. After adapter ligation was performed with NEBNext reagents, the libraries were sequenced on an Illumina HiSeq 2000 with 100+100 nt paired-end reads. To prevent cross-contamination, the mother and child libraries were prepared one month apart and sequenced in separate runs. Each donor had between 500,000 and 2,000,000 distinct TCR beta clonotypes identified. Naive TCR beta clonotypes were estimated from low-frequency clonotypes matched to each donor's FACS-determined naive share, without sorting.

The sample consisted of blood. The sequence was obtained from a woman aged 40-49 years in good health.

The DNA is as follows: TGCAGTCCGGTGGTCGGGGGGGGCTTCGACAATGAGCAGTTCTTC. This codes for CSPVVGGGFDNEQFF. The chain links TRBV20-1 with TRBJ2-1; the junction holds 8 bases that match TRBD2. The germline V gene (reference sequence) sets CDR1 to DFQATT and CDR2 to SNEGSKA. Clipping removes 8 bases from V and 5 bases from J, with 14 as the unmatched junction base count. Taken from cysteine to phenylalanine, the CDR3 has 15 residues. Only CDR3 DNA is held: 45 bases, read in frame from base 1.